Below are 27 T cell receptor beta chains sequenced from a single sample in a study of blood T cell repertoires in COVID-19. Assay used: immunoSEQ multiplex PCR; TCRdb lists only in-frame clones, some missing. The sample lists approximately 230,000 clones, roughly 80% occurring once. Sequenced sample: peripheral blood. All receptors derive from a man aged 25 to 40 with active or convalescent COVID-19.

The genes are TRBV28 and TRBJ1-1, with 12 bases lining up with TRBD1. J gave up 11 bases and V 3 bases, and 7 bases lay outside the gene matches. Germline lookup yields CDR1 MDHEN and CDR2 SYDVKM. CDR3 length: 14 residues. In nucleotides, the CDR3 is TGTGCCAGCAGTTTTGGGACAGGGGGCACGGGGGCTTTCTTT. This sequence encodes CASSFGTGGTGAFF.

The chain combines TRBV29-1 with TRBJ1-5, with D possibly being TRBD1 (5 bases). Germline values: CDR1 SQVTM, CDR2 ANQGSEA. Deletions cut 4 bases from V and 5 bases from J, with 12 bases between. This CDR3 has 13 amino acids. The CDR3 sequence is CSVGWGTDQPQHF. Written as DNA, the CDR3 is TGCAGCGTTGGGTGGGGCACAGATCAGCCCCAGCATTTT.

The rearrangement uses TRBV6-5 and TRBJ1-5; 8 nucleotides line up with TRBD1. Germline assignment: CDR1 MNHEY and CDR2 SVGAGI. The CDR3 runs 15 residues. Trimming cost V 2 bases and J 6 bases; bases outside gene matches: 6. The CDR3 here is CASSYDNRGAQPQHF. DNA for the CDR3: TGTGCCAGCAGTTACGATAACAGGGGGGCTCAGCCCCAGCATTTT.

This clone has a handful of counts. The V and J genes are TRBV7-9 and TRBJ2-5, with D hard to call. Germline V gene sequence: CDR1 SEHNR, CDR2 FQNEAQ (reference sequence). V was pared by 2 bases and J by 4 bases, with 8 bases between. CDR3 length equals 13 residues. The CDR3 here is CASSLTSRETQYF. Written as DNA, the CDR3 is TGTGCCAGCAGCTTAACCAGTCGAGAGACCCAGTACTTC.

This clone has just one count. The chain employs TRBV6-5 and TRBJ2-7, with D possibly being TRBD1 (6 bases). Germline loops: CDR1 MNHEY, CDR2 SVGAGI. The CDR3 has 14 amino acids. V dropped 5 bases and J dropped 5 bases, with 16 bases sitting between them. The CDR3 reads CASSPDYRAHEQYF. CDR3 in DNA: TGTGCCAGCAGTCCCGATTACAGGGCTCACGAGCAGTACTTC.

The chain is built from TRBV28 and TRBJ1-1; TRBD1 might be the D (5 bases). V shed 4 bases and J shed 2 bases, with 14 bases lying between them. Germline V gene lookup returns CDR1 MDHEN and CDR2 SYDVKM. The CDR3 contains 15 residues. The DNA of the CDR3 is TGTGCCAGCAGTTCTGACAGCGGGTTCAACACTGAAGCTTTCTTT. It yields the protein CASSSDSGFNTEAFF.

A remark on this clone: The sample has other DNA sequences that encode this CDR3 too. The CDR3 is CASSFRGADTQYF. CDR3 nucleotides: TGTGCCAGCAGTTTCCGGGGTGCCGATACGCAGTATTTT. This chain joins TRBV12-3 or TRBV12-4 and TRBJ2-3, with a tentative D call TRBD2 (5 bases). This CDR3 has 13 amino acids. V lost 3 bases, J lost 6 bases, and 10 bases lay in between.

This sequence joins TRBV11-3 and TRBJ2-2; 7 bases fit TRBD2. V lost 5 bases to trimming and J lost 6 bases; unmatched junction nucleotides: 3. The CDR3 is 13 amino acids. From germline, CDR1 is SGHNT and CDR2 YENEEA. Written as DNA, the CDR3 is TGTGCCAGCAGCCCCCGGGGGGCCGGGGAGCTGTTTTTT. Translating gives CASSPRGAGELFF.

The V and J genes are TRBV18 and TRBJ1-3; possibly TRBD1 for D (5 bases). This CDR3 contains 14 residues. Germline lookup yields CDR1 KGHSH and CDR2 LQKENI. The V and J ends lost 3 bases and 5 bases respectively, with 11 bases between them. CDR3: CASSPYGARNTIYF. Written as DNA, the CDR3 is TGTGCCAGCTCACCCTATGGGGCCCGAAACACCATATATTTT.

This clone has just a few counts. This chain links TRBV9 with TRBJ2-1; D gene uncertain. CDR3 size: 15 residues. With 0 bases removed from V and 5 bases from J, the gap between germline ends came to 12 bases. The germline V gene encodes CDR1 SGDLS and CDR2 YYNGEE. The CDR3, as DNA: TGTGCCAGCAGCGTAGTGGCCAGCGATCACAATGAGCAGTTCTTC. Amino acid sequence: CASSVVASDHNEQFF.

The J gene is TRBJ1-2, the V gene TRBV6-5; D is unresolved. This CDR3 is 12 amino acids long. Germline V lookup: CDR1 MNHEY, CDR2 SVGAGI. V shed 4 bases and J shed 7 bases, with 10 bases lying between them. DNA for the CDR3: TGTGCCAGCAGTTCCGGACTGCTTGGCTACACCTTC. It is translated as CASSSGLLGYTF.

Written as DNA, the CDR3 is TGTGCCAGCAGTTCCCGGGGCAATCAGCCCCAGCATTTT. Its protein product is CASSSRGNQPQHF. The chain carries TRBV6-5 and TRBJ1-5; D is unclear. Looked up from germline, CDR1 is MNHEY and CDR2 is SVGAGI. The V and J ends lost 4 bases and 2 bases respectively, with 6 bases between them. The CDR3 is 13 amino acids.

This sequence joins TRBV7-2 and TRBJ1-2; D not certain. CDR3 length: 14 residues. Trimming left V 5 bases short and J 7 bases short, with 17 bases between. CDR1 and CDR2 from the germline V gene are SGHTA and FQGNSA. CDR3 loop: CASSRRVVGAGYTF. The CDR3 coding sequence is TGTGCCAGCAGCCGGCGCGTCGTGGGCGCTGGCTACACCTTC.

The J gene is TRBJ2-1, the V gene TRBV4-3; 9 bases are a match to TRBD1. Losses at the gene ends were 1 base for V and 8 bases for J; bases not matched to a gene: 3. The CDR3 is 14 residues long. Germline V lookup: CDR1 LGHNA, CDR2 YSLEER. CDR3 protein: CASSQATGGHEQFF. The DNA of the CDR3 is TGCGCCAGCAGCCAAGCGACAGGGGGGCATGAGCAGTTCTTC.

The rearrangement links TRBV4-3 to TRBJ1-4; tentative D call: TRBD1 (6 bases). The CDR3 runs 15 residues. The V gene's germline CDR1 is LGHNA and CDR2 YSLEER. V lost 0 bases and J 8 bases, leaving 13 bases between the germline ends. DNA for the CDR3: TGCGCCAGCAGCCAAGATACCAGGGGTCGGGAAAAACTGTTTTTT. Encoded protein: CASSQDTRGREKLFF.

CDR3 loop: CASSKKASGTGGYGELFF. The DNA for the CDR3 is TGCGCCAGCAGCAAGAAAGCCTCCGGGACAGGGGGCTATGGGGAGCTGTTTTTT. The rearrangement links TRBV5-1 to TRBJ2-2; 12 bases fit TRBD1. V shed 4 bases and J 8 bases; nucleotides not matched to a gene: 15. Per the germline V gene, CDR1 is SGHRS and CDR2 is YFSETQ. The CDR3 spans 18 residues.

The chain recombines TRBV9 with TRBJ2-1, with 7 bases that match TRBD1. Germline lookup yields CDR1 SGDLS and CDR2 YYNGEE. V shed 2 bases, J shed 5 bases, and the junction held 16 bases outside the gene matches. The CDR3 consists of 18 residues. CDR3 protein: CASSVTVAPGTDNNEQFF. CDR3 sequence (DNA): TGTGCCAGCAGCGTTACGGTGGCTCCCGGGACAGATAACAATGAGCAGTTCTTC.

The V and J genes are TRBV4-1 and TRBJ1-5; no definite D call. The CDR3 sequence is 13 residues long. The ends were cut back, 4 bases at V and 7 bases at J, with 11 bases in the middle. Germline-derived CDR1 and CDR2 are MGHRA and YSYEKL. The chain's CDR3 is CASSRGLGQPQHF. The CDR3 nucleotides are TGCGCCAGCAGCCGCGGGCTTGGGCAGCCCCAGCATTTT.

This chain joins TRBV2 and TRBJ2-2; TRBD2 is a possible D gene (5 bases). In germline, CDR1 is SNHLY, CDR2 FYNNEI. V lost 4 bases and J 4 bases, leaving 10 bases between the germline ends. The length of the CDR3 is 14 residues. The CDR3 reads CASSVGVGTGELFF. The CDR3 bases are TGTGCCAGCAGTGTCGGGGTCGGCACCGGGGAGCTGTTTTTT.

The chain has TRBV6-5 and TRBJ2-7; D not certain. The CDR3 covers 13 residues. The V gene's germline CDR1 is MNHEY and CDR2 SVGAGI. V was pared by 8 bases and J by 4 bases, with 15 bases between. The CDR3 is CASGEANNYEQYF. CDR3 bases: TGTGCCAGCGGCGAGGCCAACAATTACGAGCAGTACTTC.

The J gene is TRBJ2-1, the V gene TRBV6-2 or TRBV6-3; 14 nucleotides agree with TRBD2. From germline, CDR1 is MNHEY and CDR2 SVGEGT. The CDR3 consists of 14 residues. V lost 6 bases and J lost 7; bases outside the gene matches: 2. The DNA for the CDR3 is TGTGCCAGCAGCAGACTAGCGGGGGGGAATGAGCAGTTCTTC. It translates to CASSRLAGGNEQFF.

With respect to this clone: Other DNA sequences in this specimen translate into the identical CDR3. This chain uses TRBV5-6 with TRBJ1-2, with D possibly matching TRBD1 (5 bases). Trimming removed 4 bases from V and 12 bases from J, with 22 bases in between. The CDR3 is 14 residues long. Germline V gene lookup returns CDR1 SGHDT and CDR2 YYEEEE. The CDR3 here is CASSRVVKGYLHTF. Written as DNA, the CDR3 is TGTGCCAGCAGCCGCGTAGTTAAGGGGTATCTCCACACCTTC.

This CDR3 reads CASSVAQGRQGAPSSYNEQFF. The CDR3 DNA sequence: TGTGCCAGCAGCGTAGCTCAGGGCCGACAGGGGGCACCTAGCTCCTACAATGAGCAGTTCTTC. The V call is TRBV9, the J call TRBJ2-1; TRBD1 matches at 10 bases. After removal of 0 bases from V and 0 bases from J, the junction contained 15 bases not matched to a gene. CDR3 length: 21 residues. Germline V gene sequence: CDR1 SGDLS, CDR2 YYNGEE.

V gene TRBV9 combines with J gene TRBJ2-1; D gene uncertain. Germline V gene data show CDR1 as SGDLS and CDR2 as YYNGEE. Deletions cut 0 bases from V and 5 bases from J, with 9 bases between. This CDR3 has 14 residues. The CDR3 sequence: CASSVVASNNEQFF. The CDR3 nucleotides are TGTGCCAGCAGCGTAGTAGCATCTAACAATGAGCAGTTCTTC.

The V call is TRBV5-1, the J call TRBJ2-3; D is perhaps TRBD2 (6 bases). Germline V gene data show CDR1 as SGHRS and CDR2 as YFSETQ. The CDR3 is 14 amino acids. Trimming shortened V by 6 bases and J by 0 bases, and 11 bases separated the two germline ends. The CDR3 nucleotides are TGCGCCAGCAAAGTGGGGGGAAGCACAGATACGCAGTATTTT. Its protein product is CASKVGGSTDTQYF.

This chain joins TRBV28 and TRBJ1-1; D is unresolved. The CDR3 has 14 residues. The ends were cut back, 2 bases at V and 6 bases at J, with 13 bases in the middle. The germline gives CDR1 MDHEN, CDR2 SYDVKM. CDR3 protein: CASSLGRSVPEAFF. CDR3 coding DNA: TGTGCCAGCAGTTTAGGCAGGTCCGTCCCTGAAGCTTTCTTT.

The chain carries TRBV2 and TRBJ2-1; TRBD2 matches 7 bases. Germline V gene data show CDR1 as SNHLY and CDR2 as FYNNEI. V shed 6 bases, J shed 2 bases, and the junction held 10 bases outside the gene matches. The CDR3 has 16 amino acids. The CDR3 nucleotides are TGTGCCAGCAGAAGAACGTTGCTAGCGGCCTACAATGAGCAGTTCTTC. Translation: CASRRTLLAAYNEQFF.